This T cell receptor (beta chain) came from a study of T cells in Graves' hyperthyroidism and ophthalmopathy. Study outcomes and limitations: In the blood, most expanded thyroid clonotypes above 0.001 appeared as well. Through a model of 13 V-J features, ophthalmopathy was separated from stable hyperthyroidism.

In the case of this clonotype: The target antigen is unknown.

The germline V gene has CDR1 MNHEY and CDR2 SMNVEV (reference sequence). V trimming: 6 bases; J trimming: 4 bases; junction bases outside the gene matches: 8. This CDR3 has 16 amino acids. TCR beta CDR3 regions were amplified from RNA transcripts. The TCR CDR3 first-round RT-PCR relied on the HTBI primer set. Each CDR3 protein gets one entry after TCRdb re-called the multiplex PCR reads with MiXCR. The top ten clones hold 6.5% to 8% of a sample with about 590,000 distinct CDR3 sequences, 15% to 17% of them seen once. When ophthalmopathy did not progress within 18 months, Graves' hyperthyroidism was considered stable. PBMCs were obtained from approximately 9.2 ml fresh peripheral blood.

The chain combines TRBV27 with TRBJ2-7; 14 positions match TRBD2. The receptor comes from a woman in her twenties or thirties with Graves' hyperthyroidism. Sequencing was performed on blood. The CDR3 here is CASSQGTSGSLYEQYF. The CDR3 DNA follows: TGTGCCAGCAGCCAAGGGACTAGCGGGAGTTTATACGAGCAGTACTTC.